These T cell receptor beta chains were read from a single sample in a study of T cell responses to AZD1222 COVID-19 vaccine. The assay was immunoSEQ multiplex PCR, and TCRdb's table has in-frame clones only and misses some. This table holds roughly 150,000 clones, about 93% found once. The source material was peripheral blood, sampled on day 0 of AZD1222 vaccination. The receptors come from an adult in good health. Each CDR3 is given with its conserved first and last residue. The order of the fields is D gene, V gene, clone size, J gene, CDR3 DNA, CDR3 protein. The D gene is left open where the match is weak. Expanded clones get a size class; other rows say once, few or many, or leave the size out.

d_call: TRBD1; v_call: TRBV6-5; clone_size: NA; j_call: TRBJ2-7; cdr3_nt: TGTGCCAGCACCTCCGGGACAGCTATCTACGAGCAGTACTTC; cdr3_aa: CASTSGTAIYEQYF
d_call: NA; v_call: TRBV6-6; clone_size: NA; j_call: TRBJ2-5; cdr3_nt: TGTGCCAGCAGCCCCTTTACAACGGGGGCCCAGTACTTC; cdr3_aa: CASSPFTTGAQYF
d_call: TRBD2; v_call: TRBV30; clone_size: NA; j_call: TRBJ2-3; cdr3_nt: TGTGCCTGGAGTGCGGTAGCGGGAAGCACAGATACGCAGTATTTT; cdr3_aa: CAWSAVAGSTDTQYF
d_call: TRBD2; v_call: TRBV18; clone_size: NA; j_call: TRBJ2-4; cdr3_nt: TGTGCCAGCTCCTTAGGGACTAGCGGGATCGGCAAAAACATTCAGTACTTC; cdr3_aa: CASSLGTSGIGKNIQYF
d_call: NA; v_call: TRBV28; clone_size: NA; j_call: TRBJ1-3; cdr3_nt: TGTGCCAGCACGGGGGTGGGAAACACCATATATTTT; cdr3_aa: CASTGVGNTIYF
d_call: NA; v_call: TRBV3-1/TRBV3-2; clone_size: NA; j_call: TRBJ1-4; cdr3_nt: TGTGCCAGCAGCCAAGAGGCCAGGGTGGGGGAGAGAAAACTGTTTTTT; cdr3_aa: CASSQEARVGERKLFF
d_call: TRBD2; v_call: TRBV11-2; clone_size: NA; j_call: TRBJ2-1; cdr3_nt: TGTGCCAGCAGCGTAGGGGGCGGACTAGCGGGTAGCAATGAGCAGTTCTTC; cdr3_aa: CASSVGGGLAGSNEQFF
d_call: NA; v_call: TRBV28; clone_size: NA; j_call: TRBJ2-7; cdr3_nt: TGTGCCAGCAGTCATTCCTACGAGCAGTACTTC; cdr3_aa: CASSHSYEQYF
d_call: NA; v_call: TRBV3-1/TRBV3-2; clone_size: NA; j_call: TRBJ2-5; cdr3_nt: TGTGCCAGCAGGCACGGGCGGGTCCCTTCGGAGACCCAGTACTTC; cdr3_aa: CASRHGRVPSETQYF
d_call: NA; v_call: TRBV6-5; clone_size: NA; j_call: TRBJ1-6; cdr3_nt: TGTGCCAGCACCTACGATCTGGGTAGATCACCCCTCCACTTT; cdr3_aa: CASTYDLGRSPLHF
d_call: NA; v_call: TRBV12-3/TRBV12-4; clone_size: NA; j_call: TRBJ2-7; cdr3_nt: TGTGCCAGCAGTTACCGGGGCTCCTCAAACTTC; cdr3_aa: CASSYRGSSNF
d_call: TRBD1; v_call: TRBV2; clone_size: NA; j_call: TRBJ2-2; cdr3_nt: TGTGCCAGCAAATGGACAGGGAACACCGGGGAGCTGTTTTTT; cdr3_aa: CASKWTGNTGELFF
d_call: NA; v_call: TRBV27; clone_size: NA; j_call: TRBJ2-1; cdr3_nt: TGTGCCAGCAGTTTATCCGGATCCTACAATGAGCAGTTCTTC; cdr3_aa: CASSLSGSYNEQFF
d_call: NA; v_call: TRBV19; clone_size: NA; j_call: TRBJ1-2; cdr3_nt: TGTGCCAGTGAACCACGACAAGGCTATGGCTACACCTTC; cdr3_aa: CASEPRQGYGYTF
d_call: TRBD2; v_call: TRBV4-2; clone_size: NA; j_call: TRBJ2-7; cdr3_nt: TGTGCCAGCAGCCAAGATAAAGGAACAGCGGGAGGTTACGAGCAGTACTTC; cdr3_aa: CASSQDKGTAGGYEQYF
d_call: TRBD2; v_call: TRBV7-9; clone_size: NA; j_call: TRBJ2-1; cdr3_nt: TGTGCCAGCAGCGCGGGCCGGGTAGCGGGAAATGAGCAGTTCTTC; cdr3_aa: CASSAGRVAGNEQFF
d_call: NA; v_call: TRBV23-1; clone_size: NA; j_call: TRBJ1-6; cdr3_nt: TGCGCCAGCAGTCAAGCCCATCGGAGGGTGGGGGAGGAATATAATTCACCCCTCCACTTT; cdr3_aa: CASSQAHRRVGEEYNSPLHF
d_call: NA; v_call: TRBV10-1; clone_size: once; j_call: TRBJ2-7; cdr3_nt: TGCGCCAGCAGTGAGTCCCTCCTAGGCTCCTACGAGCAGTACTTC; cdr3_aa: CASSESLLGSYEQYF
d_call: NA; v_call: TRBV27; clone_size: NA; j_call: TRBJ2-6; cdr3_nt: TGTGCCAGCAGTCCGTCGTGGGGTTTAGGGGGTTCCGACGGGGCCAACGTCCTGACTTTC; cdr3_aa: CASSPSWGLGGSDGANVLTF
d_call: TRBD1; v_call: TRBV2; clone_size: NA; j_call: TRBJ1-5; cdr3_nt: TGTGCCAGCAGTGCAGGGGGCGATCAGCCCCAGCATTTT; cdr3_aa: CASSAGGDQPQHF
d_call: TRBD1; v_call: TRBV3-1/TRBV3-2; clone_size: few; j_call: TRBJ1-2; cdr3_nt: TGTGCCAGCAGCCAAGTTGCCGTCGGGACAGGGGGCCAGGGCTACACCTTC; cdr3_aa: CASSQVAVGTGGQGYTF
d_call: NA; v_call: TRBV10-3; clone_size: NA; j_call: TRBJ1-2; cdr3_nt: TGTGCCATCAGTGTATCCGGGGATCTAGGCAGTTCCCATGGCTACACCTTC; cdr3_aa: CAISVSGDLGSSHGYTF
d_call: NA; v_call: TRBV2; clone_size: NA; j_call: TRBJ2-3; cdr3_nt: TGTGCCAGCAGTGGGACAGTCACAGATACGCAGTATTTT; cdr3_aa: CASSGTVTDTQYF
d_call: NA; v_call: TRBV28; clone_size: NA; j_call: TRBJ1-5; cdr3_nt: TGTGCCAGCAGTTTAGGGGGGTTCGATCAGCCCCAGCATTTT; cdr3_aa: CASSLGGFDQPQHF
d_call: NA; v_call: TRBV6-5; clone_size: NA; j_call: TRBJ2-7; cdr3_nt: TGTGCCAGCAGTTTGGACAGTGGAAGCTCCTACGAGCAGTACTTC; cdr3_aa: CASSLDSGSSYEQYF
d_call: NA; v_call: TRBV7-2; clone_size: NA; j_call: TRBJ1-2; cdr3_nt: TGTGCCAGCAGCTTAGTCCCACTTGCTCCTCAGGGCTACACCTTC; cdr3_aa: CASSLVPLAPQGYTF
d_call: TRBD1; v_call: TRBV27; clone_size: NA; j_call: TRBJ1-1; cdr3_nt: TGTGCCAGCAGTTTATCGGCAGGGGGGGGCACTGAAGCTTTCTTT; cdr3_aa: CASSLSAGGGTEAFF
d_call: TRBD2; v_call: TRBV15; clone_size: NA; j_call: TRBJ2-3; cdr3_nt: TGTGCCACCAGCAGACCAGTAGGAGCGGGGGGCACAGATACGCAGTATTTT; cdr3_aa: CATSRPVGAGGTDTQYF
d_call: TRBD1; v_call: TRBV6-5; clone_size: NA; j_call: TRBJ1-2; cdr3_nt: TGTGCCAGCAGTTACGGGACAGGGGTCGGCTACACCTTC; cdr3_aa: CASSYGTGVGYTF
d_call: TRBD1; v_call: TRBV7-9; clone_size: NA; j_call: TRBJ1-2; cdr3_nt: TGTGCCAGCAGCTTAGGACAGGGAGGAGGGGATGGCTACACCTTC; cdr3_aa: CASSLGQGGGDGYTF
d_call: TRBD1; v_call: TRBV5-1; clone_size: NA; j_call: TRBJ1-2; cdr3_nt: TGCGCCAGCAGCTTGGACAGGGGGCCGAGCGGCTACACCTTC; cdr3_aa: CASSLDRGPSGYTF
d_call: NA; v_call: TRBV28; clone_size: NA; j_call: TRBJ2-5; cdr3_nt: TGTGCCAGCAGTTTGGGGGGCGTCGAGACCCAGTACTTC; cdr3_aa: CASSLGGVETQYF
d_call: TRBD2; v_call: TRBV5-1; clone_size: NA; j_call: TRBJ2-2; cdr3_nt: TGCGCCAGCAGCTTGGCGACTAGCGGGCCGACCGGGGAGCTGTTTTTT; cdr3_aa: CASSLATSGPTGELFF
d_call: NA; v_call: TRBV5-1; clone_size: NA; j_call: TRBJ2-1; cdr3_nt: TGCGCCAGCAGCTTGGGGGGCAGGTCAGACAATGAGCAGTTCTTC; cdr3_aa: CASSLGGRSDNEQFF
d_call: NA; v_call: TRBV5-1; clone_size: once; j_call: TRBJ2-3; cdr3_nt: TGCGCCAGCAGCTTGGAGGAGGATTCAGATACGCAGTATTTT; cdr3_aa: CASSLEEDSDTQYF
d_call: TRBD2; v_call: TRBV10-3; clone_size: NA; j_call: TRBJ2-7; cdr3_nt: TGTGCCATCAGTGCTCTAGCGGGAGGCTACGAGCAGTACTTC; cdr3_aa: CAISALAGGYEQYF
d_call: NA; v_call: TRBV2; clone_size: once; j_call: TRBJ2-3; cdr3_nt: TGTGCCAGCATACGACTACTCACAGATACGCAGTATTTT; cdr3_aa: CASIRLLTDTQYF
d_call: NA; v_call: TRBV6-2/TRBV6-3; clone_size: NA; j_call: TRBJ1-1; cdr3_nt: TGTGCCAGCAGCCGGGAGGGATTGAACACTGAAGCTTTCTTT; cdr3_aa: CASSREGLNTEAFF
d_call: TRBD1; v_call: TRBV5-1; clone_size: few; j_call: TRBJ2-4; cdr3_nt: TGCGCCAGCAGCTTGGAGGGACAGGGGAAGGGGGACATTCAGTACTTC; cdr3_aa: CASSLEGQGKGDIQYF
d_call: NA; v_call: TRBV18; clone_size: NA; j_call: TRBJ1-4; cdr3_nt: TGTGCCAGCTCACTCGACAGGTCTAATGAAAAACTGTTTTTT; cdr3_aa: CASSLDRSNEKLFF
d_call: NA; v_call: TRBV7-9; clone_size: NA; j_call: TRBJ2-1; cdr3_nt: TGTGCCAGCAGCTTAGGGTCGGTGGGGGATGAGCAGTTCTTC; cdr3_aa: CASSLGSVGDEQFF
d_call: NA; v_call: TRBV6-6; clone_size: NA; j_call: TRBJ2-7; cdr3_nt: TGTGCCAGCAGCCCATACCCAAGCGGTCCCTCCTACGAGCAGTACTTC; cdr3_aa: CASSPYPSGPSYEQYF
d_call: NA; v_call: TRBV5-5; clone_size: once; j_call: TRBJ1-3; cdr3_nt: TGTGCCAGCGGACGAGGGTCCTCTGGAAACACCATATATTTT; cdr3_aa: CASGRGSSGNTIYF
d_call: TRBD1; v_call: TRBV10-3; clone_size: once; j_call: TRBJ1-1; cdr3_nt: TGTGCCATCAGCGAGACCGGACAGGGCAACACTGAAGCTTTCTTT; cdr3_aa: CAISETGQGNTEAFF
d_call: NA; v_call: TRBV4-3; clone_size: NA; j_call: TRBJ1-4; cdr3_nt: TGCGCCAGCGGCCTGAGTCCCAATCCTTTAGCTAATGAAAAACTGTTTTTT; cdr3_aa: CASGLSPNPLANEKLFF
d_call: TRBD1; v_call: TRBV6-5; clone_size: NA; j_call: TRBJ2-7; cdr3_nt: TGTGCCAGCAGTTACGGGACAGGGGGGCCCTACGAGCAGTACTTC; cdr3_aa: CASSYGTGGPYEQYF
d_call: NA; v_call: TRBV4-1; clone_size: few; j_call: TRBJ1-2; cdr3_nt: TGCGCCAGCAGCCAAGTACAAACTAACTATGGCTACACCTTC; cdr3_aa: CASSQVQTNYGYTF
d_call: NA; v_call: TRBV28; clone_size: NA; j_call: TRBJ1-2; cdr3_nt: TGTGCCAGCAGTTTTCAGCACTATGGCTACACCTTC; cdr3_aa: CASSFQHYGYTF
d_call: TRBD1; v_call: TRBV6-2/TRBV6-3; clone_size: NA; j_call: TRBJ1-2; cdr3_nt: TGTGCCAGCAGTTACGCAGGGGGGCCTGGCTACACCTTC; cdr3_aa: CASSYAGGPGYTF
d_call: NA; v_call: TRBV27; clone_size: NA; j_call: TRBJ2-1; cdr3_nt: TGTGCCAGCAGTTTTGGGACTTTGATATACAATGAGCAGTTCTTC; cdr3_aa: CASSFGTLIYNEQFF
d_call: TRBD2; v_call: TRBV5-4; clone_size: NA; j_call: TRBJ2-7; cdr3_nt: TGTGCCAGCAGCTTGCAGCGGGAGTTGACCGAGCAGTACTTC; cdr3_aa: CASSLQRELTEQYF